This T cell receptor (beta chain) was recovered during a study of Tregs in tolerant kidney transplant recipients (dated by TCRdb to between 2018 and 2021). About the investigation overall: TCRbeta sequencing was used in the study to identify donor-specific regulatory T cells before combined kidney and bone marrow transplantation, and the identified cells were then tracked after transplant. In 3 healthy controls, several methods of expanding Tregs specific for an allogeneic donor were compared by TCRbeta repertoire sequencing.

On the study overall, not on this receptor specifically: Because the study included only a small number of patients, the results must be confirmed in larger populations and under other immunosuppression protocols. Although technical replication error seemed to be minimal, the question of biological reproducibility was not addressed directly. Expanding Tregs with activated donor B cells appeared to identify the most biologically relevant and donor-specific TCRbeta repertoire.

Genomic DNA was extracted from sorted cells with the QIAGEN DNeasy Blood and Tissue Kit for TCRbeta CDR3 sequencing. High-throughput TCRbeta CDR3 sequencing, including PCR amplification with bias correction and internal controls, was performed commercially through immunoSEQ. In the original analysis: A unique productive TCRbeta sequence was defined by the CDR3 nucleotide sequence when primers matched, and otherwise by the CDR3 amino acid sequence together with the Vbeta and Jbeta genes. As a correction for sorting error, sequences shared between sorted populations at a frequency ratio of 2:1 or less were discarded, and the remaining shared sequences were assigned to the higher population. Sequences were defined as donor-reactive when expanded at least 5-fold in CFSE-low cells versus unstimulated cells and present at a frequency of at least 0.01% in CFSE-low cells. Repertoire divergence was quantified by Jensen-Shannon divergence calculated from the top 100 TCRbeta sequences ranked by frequency. For any sample with multiple sequencing runs, sorting error was corrected in each run separately before the runs were pooled. Imported from immuneACCESS, the table was reduced by TCRdb to in-frame sequences with V and J called. These copies leave out some clones; in studies compared against another copy, an unresolved V gene accounts for under half, and the cause of the remainder is not known. V and J calls and clone size are copied from that table; D and trimming were computed from the DNA. This sample lists some 68,000 clones; about four fifths were detected once. The ten largest clones add up to 4.5% to 5.5% of the sample.

Thawed PBMCs were FACS-sorted into unstimulated Tregs (CD4+CD25+CD127-), CD4+ non-Tregs (CD4+CD25-), CD4 cells and CD8 cells. Blood from healthy controls was obtained either as purchased buffy coats or from healthy volunteers. Healthy control blood was processed to PBMCs with a Ficoll density gradient and then cryopreserved, whereas patient PBMCs were collected both before and after transplant. Regarding this clone: No cognate antigen has been identified for it. No base-level quality is on record; no much larger clone is a single base apart.

The germline V gene yields LGHNT for CDR1 and FRNRAP for CDR2. At the junction V is shortened by 5 bases and J by 4 bases, with 11 bases in between. The CDR3, from cysteine to phenylalanine, totals 13 residues. The kept DNA is CDR3 alone, 39 bases in frame from the first base. This chain is built from TRBV12-5 and TRBJ1-2; 6 matching bases give a weak D call of TRBD1. The source of this sequence is a human donor in good health. Sequences were obtained from CD4+ T cells from blood. The sequenced DNA: TGTGCTAGTGGTGCGGACAGCTCCTATGGCTACACCTTC. The translation is CASGADSSYGYTF.